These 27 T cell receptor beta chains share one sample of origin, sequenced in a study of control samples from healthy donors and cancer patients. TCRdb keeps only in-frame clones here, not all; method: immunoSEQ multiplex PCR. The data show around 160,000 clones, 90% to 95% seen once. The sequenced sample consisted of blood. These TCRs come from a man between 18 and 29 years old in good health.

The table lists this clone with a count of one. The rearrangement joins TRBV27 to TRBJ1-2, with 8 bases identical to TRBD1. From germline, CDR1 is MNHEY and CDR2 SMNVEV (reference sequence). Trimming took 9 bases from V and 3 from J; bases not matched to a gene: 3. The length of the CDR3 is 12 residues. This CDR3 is CARPDRDYGYTF. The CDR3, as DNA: TGTGCCAGACCGGACAGGGACTATGGCTACACCTTC.

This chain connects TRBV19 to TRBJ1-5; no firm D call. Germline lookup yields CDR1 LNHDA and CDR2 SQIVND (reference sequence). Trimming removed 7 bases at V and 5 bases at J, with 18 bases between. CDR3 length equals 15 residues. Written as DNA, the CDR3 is TGTGCCAGTACTCCGGTTGCCCCCTGGGATCAGCCCCAGCATTTT. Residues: CASTPVAPWDQPQHF.

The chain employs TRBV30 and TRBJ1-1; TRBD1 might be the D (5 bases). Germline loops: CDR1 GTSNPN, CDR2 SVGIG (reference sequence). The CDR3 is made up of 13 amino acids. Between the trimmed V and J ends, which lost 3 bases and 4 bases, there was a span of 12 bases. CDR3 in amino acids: CAWRRGEGTEAFF. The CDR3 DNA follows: TGTGCCTGGAGGAGAGGGGAGGGCACTGAAGCTTTCTTT.

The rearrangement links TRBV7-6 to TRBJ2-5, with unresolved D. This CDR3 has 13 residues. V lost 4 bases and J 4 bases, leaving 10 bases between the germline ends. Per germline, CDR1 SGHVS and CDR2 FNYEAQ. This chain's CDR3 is CASSSLNAETQYF. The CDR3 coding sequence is TGTGCCAGCAGCTCCCTGAACGCAGAGACCCAGTACTTC.

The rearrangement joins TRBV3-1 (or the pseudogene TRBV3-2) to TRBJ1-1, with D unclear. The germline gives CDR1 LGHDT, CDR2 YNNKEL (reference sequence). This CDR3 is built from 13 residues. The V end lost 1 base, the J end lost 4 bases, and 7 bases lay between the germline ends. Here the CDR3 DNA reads TGTGCCAGCAGCCAAGCAAGGAGCACTGAAGCTTTCTTT. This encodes CASSQARSTEAFF.

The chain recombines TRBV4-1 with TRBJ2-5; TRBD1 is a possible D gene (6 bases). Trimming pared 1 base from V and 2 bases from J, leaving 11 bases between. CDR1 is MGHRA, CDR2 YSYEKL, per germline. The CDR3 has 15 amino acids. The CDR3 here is CASSQVTGTQETQYF. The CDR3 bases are TGCGCCAGCAGCCAAGTTACAGGGACACAAGAGACCCAGTACTTC.

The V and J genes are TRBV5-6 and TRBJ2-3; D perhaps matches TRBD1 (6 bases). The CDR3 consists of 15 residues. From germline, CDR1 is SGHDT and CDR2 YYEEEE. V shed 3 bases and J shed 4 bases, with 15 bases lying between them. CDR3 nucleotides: TGTGCCAGCAGCTGGGGGACACCGCTGGCAGATACGCAGTATTTT. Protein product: CASSWGTPLADTQYF.

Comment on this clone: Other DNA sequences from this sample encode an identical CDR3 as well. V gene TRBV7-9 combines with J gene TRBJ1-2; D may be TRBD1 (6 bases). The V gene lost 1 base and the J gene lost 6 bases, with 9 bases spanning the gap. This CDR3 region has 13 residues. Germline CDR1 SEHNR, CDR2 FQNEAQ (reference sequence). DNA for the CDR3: TGTGCCAGCAGCTTAGGTACAGGGAATGGCTACACCTTC. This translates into CASSLGTGNGYTF.

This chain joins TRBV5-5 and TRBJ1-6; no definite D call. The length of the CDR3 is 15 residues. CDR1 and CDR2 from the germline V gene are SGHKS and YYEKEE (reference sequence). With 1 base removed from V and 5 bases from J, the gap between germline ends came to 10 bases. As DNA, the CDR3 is TGTGCCAGCAGCTTGCAGCCTATCAATAATTCACCCCTCCACTTT. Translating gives CASSLQPINNSPLHF.

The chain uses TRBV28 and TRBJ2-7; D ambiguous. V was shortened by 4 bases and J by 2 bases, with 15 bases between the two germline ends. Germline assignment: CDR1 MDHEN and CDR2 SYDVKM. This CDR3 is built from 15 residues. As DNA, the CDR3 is TGTGCCAGCAGTTCCCTCCGGCCAGAAGCCTACGAGCAGTACTTC. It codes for CASSSLRPEAYEQYF.

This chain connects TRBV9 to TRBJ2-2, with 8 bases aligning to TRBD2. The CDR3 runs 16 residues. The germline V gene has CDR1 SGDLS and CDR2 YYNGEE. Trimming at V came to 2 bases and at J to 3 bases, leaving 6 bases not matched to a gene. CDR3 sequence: CASSVRSREDTGELFF. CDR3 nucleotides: TGTGCCAGCAGCGTTCGTTCGCGGGAGGACACCGGGGAGCTGTTTTTT.

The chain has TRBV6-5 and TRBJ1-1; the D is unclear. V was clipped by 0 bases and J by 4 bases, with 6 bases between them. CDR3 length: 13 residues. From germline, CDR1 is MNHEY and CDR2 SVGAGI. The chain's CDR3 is CASSYSYSTEAFF. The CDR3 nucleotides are TGTGCCAGCAGTTACTCGTACAGCACTGAAGCTTTCTTT.

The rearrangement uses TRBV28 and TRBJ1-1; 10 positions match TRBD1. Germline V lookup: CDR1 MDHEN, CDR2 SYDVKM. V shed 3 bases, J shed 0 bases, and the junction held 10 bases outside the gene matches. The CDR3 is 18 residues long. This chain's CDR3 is CASSFAPGTGAMNTEAFF. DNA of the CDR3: TGTGCCAGCAGTTTCGCCCCGGGGACAGGGGCGATGAACACTGAAGCTTTCTTT.

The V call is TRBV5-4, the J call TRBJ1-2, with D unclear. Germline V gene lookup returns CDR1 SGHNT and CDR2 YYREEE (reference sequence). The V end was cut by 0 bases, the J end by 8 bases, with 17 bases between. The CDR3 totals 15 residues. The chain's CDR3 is CASSLESASFEGYTF. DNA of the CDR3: TGTGCCAGCAGCTTGGAGTCAGCCTCCTTCGAGGGCTACACCTTC.

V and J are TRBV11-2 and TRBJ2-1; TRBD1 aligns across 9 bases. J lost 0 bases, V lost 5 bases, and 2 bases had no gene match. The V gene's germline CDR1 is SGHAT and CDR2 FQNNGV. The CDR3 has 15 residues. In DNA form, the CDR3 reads TGTGCCAGCAGCCGGGACAGGGCCTCCTACAATGAGCAGTTCTTC. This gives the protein CASSRDRASYNEQFF. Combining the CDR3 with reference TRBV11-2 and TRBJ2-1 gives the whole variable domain EAGVAQSPRYKIIEKRQSVAFWCNPISGHATLYWYQQILGQGPKLLIQFQNNGVVDDSQLPKDRFSAERLKGVDSTLKIQPAKLEDSAVYLCASSRDRASYNEQFFGPGTRLTVL.

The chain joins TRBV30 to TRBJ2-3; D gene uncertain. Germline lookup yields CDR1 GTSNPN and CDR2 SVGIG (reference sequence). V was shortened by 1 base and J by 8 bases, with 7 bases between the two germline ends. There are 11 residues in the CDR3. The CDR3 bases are TGTGCCTGGAGTGCGGGCCTTACGCAGTATTTT. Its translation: CAWSAGLTQYF. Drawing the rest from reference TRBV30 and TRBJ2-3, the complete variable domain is SQTIHQWPATLVQPVGSPLSLECTVEGTSNPNLYWYRQAAGRGLQLLFYSVGIGQISSEVPQNLSASRPQDRQFILSSKKLLLSDSGFYLCAWSAGLTQYFGPGTRLTVL.

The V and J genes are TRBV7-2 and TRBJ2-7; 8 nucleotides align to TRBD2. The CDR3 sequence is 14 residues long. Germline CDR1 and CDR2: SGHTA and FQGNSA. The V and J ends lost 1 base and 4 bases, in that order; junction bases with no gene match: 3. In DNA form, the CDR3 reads TGTGCCAGCAGCTTAGGACTAGCGTTGTACGAGCAGTACTTC. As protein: CASSLGLALYEQYF.

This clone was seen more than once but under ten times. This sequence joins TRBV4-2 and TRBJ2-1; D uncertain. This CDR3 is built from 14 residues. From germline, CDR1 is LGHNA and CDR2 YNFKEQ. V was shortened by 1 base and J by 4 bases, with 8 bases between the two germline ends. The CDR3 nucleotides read TGTGCCAGCAGCCAAGGGCAACTTTACAATGAGCAGTTCTTC. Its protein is CASSQGQLYNEQFF.

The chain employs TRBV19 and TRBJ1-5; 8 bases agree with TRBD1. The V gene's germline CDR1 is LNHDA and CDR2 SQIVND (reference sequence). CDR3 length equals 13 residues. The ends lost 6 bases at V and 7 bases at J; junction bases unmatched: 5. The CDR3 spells CASRRTGRQPQHF. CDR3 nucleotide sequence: TGTGCCAGTAGGCGGACAGGGAGGCAGCCCCAGCATTTT.

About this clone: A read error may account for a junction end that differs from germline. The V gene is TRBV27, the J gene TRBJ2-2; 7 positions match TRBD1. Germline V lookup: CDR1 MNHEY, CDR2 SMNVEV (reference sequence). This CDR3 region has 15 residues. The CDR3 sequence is CASTLQGSYTGELFF. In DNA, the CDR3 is TGTGCCAGCACTTTACAGGGGAGTTACACCGGGGAGCTGTTTTTT.

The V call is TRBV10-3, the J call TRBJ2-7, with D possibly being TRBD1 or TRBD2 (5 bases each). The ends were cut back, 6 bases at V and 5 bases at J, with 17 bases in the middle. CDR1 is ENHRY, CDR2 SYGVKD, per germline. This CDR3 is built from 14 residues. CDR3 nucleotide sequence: TGTGCCATCAGGCCCCGGGTAGGGGACCACGAGCAGTACTTC. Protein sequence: CAIRPRVGDHEQYF.

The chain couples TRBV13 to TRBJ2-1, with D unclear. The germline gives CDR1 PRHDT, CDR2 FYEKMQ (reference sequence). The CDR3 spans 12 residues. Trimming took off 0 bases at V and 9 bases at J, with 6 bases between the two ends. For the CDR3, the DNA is TGTGCCAGCAGCTTAGGGTCAGCTGAGCAGTTCTTC. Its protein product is CASSLGSAEQFF.

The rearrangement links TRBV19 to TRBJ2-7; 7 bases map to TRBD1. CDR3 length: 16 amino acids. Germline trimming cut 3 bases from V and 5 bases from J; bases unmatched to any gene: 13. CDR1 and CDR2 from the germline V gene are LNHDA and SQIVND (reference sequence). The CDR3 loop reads CASSIRRQGFGDEQYF. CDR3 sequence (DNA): TGTGCCAGTAGTATTAGGAGACAGGGCTTCGGAGACGAGCAGTACTTC. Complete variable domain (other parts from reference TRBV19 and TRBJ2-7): DGGITQSPKYLFRKEGQNVTLSCEQNLNHDAMYWYRQDPGQGLRLIYYSQIVNDFQKGDIAEGYSVSREKKESFPLTVTSAQKNPTAFYLCASSIRRQGFGDEQYFGPGTRLTVT.

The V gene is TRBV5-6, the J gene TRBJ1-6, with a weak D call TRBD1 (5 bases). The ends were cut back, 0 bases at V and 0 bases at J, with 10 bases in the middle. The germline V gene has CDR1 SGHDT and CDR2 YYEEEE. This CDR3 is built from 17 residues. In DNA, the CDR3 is TGTGCCAGCAGCTTGGCTTCGGGGGGCTCCTATAATTCACCCCTCCACTTT. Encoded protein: CASSLASGGSYNSPLHF.

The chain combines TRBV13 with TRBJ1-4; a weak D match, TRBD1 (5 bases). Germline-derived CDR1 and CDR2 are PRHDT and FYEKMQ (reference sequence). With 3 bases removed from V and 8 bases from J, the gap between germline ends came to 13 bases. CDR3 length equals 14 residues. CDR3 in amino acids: CASSLGRDEEKLFF. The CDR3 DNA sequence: TGTGCCAGCAGCTTGGGCAGGGACGAGGAAAAACTGTTTTTT.

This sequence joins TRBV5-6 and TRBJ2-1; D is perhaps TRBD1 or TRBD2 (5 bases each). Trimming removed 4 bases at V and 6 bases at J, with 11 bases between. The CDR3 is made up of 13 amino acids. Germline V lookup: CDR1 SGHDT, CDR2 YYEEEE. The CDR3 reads CASSLRGLNEQFF. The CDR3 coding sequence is TGTGCCAGCAGCCTCCGGGGCCTCAATGAGCAGTTCTTC.

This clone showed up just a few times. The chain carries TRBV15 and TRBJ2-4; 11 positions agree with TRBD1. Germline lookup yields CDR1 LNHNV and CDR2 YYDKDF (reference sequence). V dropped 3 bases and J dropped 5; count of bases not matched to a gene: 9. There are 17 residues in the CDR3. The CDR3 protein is CATSRDRGLFVQNIQYF. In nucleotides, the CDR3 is TGTGCCACCAGCAGGGACAGGGGGCTTTTCGTCCAAAACATTCAGTACTTC.